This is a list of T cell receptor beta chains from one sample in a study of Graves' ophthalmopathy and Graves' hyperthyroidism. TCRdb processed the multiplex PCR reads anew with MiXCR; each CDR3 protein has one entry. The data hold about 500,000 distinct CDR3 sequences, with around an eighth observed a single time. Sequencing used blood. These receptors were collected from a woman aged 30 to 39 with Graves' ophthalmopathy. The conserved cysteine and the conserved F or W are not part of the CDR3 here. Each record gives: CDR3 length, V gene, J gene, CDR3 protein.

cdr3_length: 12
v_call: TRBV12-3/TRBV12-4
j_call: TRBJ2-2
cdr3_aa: ASSFGGFTGELF

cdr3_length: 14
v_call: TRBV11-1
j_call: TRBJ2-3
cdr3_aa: ASRLALGTSKDTQY

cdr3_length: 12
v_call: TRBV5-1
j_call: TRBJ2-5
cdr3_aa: ASSYGTTMETQY

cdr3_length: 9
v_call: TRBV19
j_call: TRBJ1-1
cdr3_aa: ASSIYTEAF

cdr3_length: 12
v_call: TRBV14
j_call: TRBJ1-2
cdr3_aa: ASSQRQGGPGYT

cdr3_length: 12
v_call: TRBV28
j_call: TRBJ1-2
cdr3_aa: ASSSGFTNYGYT

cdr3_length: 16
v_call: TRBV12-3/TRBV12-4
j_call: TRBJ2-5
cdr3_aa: ASGTSPGLAGDWETQY

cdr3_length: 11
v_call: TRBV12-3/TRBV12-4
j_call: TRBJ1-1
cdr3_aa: ASSLGGSAEAF

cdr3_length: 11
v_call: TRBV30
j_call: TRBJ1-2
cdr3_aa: AWRLSGEHGYT

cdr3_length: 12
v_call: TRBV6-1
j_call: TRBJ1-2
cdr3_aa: ASSPRTLYYGYT

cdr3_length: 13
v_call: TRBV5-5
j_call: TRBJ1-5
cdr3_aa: ASSSGGGRNQPQH

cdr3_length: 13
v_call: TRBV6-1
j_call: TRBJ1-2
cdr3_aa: ASSARGLYDYGYT

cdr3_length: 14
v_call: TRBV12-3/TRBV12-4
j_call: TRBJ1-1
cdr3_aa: ASTLSMRRGRTEAF

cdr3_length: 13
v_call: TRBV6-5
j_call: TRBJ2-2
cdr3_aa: ASSPVRANTGELF

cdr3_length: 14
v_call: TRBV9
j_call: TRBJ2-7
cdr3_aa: ASSGGLAASSYEQY

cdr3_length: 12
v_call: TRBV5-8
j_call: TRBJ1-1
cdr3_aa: ASSSRPGQPEAF

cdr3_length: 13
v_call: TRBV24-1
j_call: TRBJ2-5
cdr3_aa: ATSDRPGQLETQY

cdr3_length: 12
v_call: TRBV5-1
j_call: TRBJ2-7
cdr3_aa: ASSLSLTAGEQY

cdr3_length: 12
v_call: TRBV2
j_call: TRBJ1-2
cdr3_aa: ASSLTGTEGGYT

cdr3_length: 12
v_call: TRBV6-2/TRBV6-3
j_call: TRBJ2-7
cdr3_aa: ASSYGVISYEQY

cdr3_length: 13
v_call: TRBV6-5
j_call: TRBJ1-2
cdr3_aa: ASSYDRLLFYDYT

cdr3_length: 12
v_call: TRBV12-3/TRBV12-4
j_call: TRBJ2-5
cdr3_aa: ASSLGPNQETQY

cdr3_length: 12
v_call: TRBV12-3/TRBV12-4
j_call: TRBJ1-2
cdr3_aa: ASSFFGENYGYT

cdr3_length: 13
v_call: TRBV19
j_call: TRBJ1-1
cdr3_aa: ASTGQGVMNTEAF

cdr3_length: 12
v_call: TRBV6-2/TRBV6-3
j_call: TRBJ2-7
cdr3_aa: ASSPAVGYHEQY

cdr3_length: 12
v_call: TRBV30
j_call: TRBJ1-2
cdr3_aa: AWSVRGSNYGYT

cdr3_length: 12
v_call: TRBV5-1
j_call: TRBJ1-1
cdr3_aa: ASRETGPNTEAF

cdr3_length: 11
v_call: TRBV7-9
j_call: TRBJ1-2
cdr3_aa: ASSSRWDYGYT

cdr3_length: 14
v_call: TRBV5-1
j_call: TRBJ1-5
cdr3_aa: ASSLAGGEGNQPQH

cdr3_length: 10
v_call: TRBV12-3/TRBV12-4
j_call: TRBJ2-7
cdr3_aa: VSAPRRYEQY

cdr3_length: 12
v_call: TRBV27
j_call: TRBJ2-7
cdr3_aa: ASSSGDGLYEQY

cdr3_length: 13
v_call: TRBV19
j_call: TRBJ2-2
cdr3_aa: ASIPSGSGGGELF

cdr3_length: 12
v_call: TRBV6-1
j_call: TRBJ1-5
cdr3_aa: ASSEALASQPQH

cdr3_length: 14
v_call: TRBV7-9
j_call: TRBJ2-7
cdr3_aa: ASSARGAARVNEQY

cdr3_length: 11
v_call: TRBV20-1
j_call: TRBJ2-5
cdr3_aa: SAASGGAETQY

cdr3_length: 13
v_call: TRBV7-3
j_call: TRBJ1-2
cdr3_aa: ASSLRAGEVDGYT

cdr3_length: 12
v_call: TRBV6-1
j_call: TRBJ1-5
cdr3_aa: ASSGGQESQPQH

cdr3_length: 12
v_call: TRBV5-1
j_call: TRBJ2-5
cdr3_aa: ASSPPGQGETQY

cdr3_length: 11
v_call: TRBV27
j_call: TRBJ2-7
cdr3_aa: ASSLTPSYEQY

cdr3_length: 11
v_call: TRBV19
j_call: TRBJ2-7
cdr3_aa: ASSIATGYEQY

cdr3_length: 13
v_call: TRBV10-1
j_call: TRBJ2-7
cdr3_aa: ASSHGTGGGYEQY

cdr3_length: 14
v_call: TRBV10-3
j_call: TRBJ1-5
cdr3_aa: AISEGGTTFNQPQH

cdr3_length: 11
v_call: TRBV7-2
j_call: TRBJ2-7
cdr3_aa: ASRLDSSYEQY

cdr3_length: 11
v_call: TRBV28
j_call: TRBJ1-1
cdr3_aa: ASSSDVYTEAF

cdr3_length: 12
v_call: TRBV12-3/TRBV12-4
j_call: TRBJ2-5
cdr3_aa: ASSFMDRRQTQY

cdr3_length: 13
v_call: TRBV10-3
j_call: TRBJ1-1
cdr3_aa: AINQRGAGDTEAF

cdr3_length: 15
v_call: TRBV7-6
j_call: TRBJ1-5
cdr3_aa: ASSLGPSHGSNQPQH

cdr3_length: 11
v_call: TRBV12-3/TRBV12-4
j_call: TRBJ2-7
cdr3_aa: ASSSLDRERQY

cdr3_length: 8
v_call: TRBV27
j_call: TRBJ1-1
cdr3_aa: ASSLTLAF

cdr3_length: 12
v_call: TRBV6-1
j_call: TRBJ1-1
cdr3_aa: ASSEVVMGTEAF

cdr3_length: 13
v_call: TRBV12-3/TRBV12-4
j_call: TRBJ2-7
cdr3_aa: ASSPGTSGPGEQY

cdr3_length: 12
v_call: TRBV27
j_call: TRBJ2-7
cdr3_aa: ASSSGGRGYEQY

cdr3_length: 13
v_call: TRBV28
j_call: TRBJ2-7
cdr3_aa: ASTTGQGFAYEQY

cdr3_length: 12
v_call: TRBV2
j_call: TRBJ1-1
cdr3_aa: ASSGQGPFPEAF